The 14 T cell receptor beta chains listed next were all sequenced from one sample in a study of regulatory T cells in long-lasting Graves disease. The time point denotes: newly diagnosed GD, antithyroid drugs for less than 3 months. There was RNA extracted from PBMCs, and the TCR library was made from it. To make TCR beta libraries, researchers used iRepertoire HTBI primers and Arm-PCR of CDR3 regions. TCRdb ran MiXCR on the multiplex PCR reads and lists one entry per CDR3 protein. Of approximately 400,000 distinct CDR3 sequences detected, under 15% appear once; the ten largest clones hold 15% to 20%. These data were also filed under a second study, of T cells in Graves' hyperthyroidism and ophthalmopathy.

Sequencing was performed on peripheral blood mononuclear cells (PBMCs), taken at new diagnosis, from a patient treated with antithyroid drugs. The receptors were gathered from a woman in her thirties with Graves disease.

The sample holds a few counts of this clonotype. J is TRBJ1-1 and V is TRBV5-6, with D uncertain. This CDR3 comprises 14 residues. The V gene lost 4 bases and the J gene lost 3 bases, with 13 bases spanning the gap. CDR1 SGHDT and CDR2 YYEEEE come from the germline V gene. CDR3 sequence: CASSLRPGDTEAFF. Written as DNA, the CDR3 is TGTGCCAGCAGCCTTAGACCCGGCGACACTGAAGCTTTCTTT.

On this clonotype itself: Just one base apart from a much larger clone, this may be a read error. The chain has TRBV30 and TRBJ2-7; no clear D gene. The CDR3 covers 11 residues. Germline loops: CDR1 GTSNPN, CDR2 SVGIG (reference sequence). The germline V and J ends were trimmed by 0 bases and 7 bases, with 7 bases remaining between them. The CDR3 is CAWSVTFEQYF. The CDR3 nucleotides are TGTGCCTGGAGTGTAACCTTTGAGCAGTACTTC.

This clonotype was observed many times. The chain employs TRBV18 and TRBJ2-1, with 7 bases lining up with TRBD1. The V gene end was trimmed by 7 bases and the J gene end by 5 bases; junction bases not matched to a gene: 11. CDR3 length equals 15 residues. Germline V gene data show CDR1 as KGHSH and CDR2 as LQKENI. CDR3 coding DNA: TGTGCCAGCTTTGACGACAGGGAATTCCACAATGAGCAGTTCTTC. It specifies CASFDDREFHNEQFF.

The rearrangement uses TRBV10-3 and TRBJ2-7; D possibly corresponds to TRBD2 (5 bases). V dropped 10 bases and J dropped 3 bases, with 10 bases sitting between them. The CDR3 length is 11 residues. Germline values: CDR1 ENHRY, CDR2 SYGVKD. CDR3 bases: TGTGCCACTGGACTCAACTACGAGCAGTACTTC. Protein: CATGLNYEQYF.

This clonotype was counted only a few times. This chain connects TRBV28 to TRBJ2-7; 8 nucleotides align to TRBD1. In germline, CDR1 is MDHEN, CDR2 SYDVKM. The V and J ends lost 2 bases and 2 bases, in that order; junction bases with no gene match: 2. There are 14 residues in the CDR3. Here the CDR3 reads CASSLQGAAYEQYF. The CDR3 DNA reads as TGTGCCAGCAGTTTACAGGGGGCGGCCTACGAGCAGTACTTC.

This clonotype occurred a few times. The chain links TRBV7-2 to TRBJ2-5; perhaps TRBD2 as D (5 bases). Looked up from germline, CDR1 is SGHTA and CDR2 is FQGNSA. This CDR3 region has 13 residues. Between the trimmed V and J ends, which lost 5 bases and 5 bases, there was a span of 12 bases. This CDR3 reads CASSTNRGETQYF. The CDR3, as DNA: TGTGCCAGCAGCACCAACCGAGGGGAGACCCAGTACTTC. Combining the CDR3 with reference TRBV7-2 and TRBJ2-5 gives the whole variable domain GAGVSQSPSNKVTEKGKDVELRCDPISGHTALYWYRQSLGQGLEFLIYFQGNSAPDKSGLPSDRFSAERTGGSVSTLTIQRTQQEDSAVYLCASSTNRGETQYFGPGTRLLVL.

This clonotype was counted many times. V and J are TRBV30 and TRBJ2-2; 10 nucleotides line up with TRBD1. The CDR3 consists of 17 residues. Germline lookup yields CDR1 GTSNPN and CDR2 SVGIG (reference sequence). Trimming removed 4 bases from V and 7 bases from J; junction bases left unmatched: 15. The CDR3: CAWTPQTGTGVIGELFF. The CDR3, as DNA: TGTGCCTGGACTCCCCAAACCGGGACAGGGGTTATCGGGGAGCTGTTTTTT. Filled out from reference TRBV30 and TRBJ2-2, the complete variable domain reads SQTIHQWPATLVQPVGSPLSLECTVEGTSNPNLYWYRQAAGRGLQLLFYSVGIGQISSEVPQNLSASRPQDRQFILSSKKLLLSDSGFYLCAWTPQTGTGVIGELFFGEGSRLTVL.

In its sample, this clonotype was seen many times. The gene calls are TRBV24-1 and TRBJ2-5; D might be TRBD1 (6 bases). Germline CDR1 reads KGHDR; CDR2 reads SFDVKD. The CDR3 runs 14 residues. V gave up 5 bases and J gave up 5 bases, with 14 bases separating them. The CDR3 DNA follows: TGTGCCACCAGTGTCGGACAGCCGGGGGAGACCCAGTACTTC. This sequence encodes CATSVGQPGETQYF.

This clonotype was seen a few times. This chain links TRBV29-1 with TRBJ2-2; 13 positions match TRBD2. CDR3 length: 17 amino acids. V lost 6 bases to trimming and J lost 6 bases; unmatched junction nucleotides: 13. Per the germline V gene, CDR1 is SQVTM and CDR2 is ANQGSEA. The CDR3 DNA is TGCAGCGTAATTGACAGGAGACTAGCGGGAGGAGCCGGGGAGCTGTTTTTT. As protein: CSVIDRRLAGGAGELFF.

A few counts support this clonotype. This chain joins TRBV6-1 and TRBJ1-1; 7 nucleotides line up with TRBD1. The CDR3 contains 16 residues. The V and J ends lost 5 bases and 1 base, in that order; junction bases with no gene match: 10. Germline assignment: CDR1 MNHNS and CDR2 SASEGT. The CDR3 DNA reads TGTGCCAGCAGTCGACAGGGCCGGTGGGGGAACACTGAAGCTTTCTTT. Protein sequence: CASSRQGRWGNTEAFF.

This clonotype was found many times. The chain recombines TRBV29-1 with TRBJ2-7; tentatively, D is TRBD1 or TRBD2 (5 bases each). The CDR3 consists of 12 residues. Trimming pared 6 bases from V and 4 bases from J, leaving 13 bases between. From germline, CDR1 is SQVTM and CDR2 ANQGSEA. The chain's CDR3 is CSVQGGGYEQYF. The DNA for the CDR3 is TGCAGCGTGCAGGGTGGAGGATACGAGCAGTACTTC.

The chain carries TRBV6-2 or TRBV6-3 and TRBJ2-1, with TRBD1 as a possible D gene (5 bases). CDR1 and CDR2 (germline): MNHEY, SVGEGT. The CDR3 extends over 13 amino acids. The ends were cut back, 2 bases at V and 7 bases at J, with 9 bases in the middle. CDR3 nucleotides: TGTGCCAGCAGTTACCCCAAGGGGAATGAGCAGTTCTTC. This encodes CASSYPKGNEQFF.

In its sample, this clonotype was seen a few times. CDR3 coding DNA: TGTGCCAGCAGCTCGTGGACGGACGACCGGAGCTCCTACAATGAGCAGTTCTTC. Translation gives CASSSWTDDRSSYNEQFF. The chain employs TRBV13 and TRBJ2-1; D unclear. The CDR3 has 18 amino acids. The ends were cut back, 4 bases at V and 0 bases at J, with 19 bases in the middle. Germline CDR1 is PRHDT and CDR2 is FYEKMQ (reference sequence).

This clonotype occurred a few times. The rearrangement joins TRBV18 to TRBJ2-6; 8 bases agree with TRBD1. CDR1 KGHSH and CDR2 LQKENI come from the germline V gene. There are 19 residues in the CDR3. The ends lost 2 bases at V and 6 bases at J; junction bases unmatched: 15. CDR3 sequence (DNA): TGTGCCAGCTCACCAAGGGCCGGGACAGGTAAAGTCATGGCCAACGTCCTGACTTTC. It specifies CASSPRAGTGKVMANVLTF. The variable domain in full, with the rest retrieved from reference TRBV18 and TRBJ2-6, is NAGVMQNPRHLVRRRGQEARLRCSPMKGHSHVYWYRQLPEEGLKFMVYLQKENIIDESGMPKERFSAEFPKEGPSILRIQQVVRGDSAAYFCASSPRAGTGKVMANVLTFGAGSRLTVL.